The sequence of this TCR beta chain was determined in a study of T cell responses to AZD1222 COVID-19 vaccine. TCRdb keeps only in-frame clones here, not all; method: immunoSEQ multiplex PCR. Altogether some 190,000 clones are present, less than 95% being singletons, with the ten largest covering around 1.8%. The CDR3 consists of 15 residues. CDR1 SGHTA and CDR2 FQGNSA come from the germline V gene. Trimming shortened V by 5 bases and J by 4 bases, and 14 bases separated the two germline ends. The sequences come from peripheral blood, collected 28 days after the second dose of the MenACWY control vaccine. This receptor was taken from an adult who received the MenACWY meningococcal vaccine as a control. This chain connects TRBV7-2 to TRBJ2-2; possibly TRBD2 for D (6 bases). DNA for the CDR3: TGTGCCAGCAGCCCCCCTAGGGGAGGCACCGGGGAGCTGTTTTTT. Translated, it gives CASSPPRGGTGELFF.